This TCR beta chain was found in a study of blood T cell repertoires in COVID-19. Study-wide context: Researchers got acute and convalescent COVID-19 samples from the United States, Italy and Spain. PBMCs, B-cell-depleted T cells, or T cells were the source of the cDNA or gDNA that made up the material.

As originally analysed: Amplification of reference gene primers was used by the study to estimate nucleated cell counts. Libraries were prepared by immunoSEQ multiplex PCR; TCRdb keeps only in-frame clonotypes and omits some of them. That table is the source of V, J and clone size, and D and trimming were worked out from the DNA. The sample lists about 490,000 clones; approximately 85% were seen once. With V trimmed by 6 bases and J by 7 bases, 7 bases remained unmatched. CDR1 and CDR2 from the germline V gene are MNHEY and SVGAGI. This CDR3 contains 15 residues. The chain combines TRBV6-5 with TRBJ1-6; 9 bases map to TRBD1. The source material was peripheral blood. The sequence derives from a human donor in a cohort sampled during active COVID-19. CDR3 nucleotide sequence: TGTGCCAGCAGCCCGGGACAGGGTCCGAATTCACCCCTCCACTTT. Its translation is CASSPGQGPNSPLHF.